This T cell receptor (beta chain) was documented in a study of CD8+ T cells in alopecia areata. The study's findings and limits: Normal scalp had lower clonality than lesional scalp, with alopecia totalis/universalis lesions showing this most strongly. Whereas mice showed it more clearly, TCR sharing across patients was murkier, possibly because of HLA.

Extracted RNA was reverse transcribed into cDNA, the sequencing template. Sequenced by immunoSEQ multiplex PCR; TCRdb stores in-frame clones only, minus some. The data show about 180,000 clones, with roughly 59% seen just once and about 1.7% held by the top ten. Points on this clone: As yet, its antigen is unknown.

The germline V gene encodes CDR1 SGHDT and CDR2 YYEEEE. The CDR3 runs 13 residues. V was clipped by 4 bases and J by 7 bases, with 14 bases between them. The chain employs TRBV5-6 and TRBJ1-1; D remains ambiguous. This clonotype was obtained from a human donor with alopecia areata. This material consisted of CD4+ T cells sorted from blood, taken at week 0. CDR3 amino acids: CASSTPSGSEAFF. The CDR3 DNA follows: TGTGCCAGCAGCACACCGTCGGGCAGTGAAGCTTTCTTT.